This T cell receptor (beta chain) was found in a study of T cell responses to AZD1222 COVID-19 vaccine. Clones were read by immunoSEQ multiplex PCR, and TCRdb kept only the in-frame ones, dropping some. The sample holds some 140,000 clones, about 93% seen once. Trimming shortened V by 0 bases and J by 1 base, and 7 bases separated the two germline ends. CDR3 size: 14 residues. Germline CDR1 reads SGDLS; CDR2 reads YYNGEE. A word on this clone: This sample also contains other DNA sequences that code for the same CDR3.

This receptor was obtained from an adult in good health. Sample: peripheral blood, taken on day 0 of AZD1222 vaccination. The rearrangement uses TRBV9 and TRBJ1-1; D is ambiguous. For the CDR3, the DNA is TGTGCCAGCAGCGTAGGGCAGAGGAACACTGAAGCTTTCTTT. Translation gives CASSVGQRNTEAFF.